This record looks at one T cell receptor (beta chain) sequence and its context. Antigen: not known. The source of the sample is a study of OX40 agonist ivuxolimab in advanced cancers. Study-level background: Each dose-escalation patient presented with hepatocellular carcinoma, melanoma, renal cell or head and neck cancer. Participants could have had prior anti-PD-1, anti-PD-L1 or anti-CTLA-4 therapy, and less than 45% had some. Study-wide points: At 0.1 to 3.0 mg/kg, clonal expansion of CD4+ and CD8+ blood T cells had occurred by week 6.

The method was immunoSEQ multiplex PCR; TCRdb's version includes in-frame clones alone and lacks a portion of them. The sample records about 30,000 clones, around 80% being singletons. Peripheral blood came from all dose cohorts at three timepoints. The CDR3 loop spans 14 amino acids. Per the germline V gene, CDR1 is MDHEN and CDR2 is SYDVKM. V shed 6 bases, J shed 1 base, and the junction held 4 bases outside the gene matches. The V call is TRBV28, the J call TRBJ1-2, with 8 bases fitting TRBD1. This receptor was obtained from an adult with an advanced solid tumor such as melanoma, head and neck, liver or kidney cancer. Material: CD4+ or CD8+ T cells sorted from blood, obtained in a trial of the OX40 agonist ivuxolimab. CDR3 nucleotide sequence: TGTGCCAGCAGAACAACAGGGGGTAACTATGGCTACACCTTC. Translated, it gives CASRTTGGNYGYTF.